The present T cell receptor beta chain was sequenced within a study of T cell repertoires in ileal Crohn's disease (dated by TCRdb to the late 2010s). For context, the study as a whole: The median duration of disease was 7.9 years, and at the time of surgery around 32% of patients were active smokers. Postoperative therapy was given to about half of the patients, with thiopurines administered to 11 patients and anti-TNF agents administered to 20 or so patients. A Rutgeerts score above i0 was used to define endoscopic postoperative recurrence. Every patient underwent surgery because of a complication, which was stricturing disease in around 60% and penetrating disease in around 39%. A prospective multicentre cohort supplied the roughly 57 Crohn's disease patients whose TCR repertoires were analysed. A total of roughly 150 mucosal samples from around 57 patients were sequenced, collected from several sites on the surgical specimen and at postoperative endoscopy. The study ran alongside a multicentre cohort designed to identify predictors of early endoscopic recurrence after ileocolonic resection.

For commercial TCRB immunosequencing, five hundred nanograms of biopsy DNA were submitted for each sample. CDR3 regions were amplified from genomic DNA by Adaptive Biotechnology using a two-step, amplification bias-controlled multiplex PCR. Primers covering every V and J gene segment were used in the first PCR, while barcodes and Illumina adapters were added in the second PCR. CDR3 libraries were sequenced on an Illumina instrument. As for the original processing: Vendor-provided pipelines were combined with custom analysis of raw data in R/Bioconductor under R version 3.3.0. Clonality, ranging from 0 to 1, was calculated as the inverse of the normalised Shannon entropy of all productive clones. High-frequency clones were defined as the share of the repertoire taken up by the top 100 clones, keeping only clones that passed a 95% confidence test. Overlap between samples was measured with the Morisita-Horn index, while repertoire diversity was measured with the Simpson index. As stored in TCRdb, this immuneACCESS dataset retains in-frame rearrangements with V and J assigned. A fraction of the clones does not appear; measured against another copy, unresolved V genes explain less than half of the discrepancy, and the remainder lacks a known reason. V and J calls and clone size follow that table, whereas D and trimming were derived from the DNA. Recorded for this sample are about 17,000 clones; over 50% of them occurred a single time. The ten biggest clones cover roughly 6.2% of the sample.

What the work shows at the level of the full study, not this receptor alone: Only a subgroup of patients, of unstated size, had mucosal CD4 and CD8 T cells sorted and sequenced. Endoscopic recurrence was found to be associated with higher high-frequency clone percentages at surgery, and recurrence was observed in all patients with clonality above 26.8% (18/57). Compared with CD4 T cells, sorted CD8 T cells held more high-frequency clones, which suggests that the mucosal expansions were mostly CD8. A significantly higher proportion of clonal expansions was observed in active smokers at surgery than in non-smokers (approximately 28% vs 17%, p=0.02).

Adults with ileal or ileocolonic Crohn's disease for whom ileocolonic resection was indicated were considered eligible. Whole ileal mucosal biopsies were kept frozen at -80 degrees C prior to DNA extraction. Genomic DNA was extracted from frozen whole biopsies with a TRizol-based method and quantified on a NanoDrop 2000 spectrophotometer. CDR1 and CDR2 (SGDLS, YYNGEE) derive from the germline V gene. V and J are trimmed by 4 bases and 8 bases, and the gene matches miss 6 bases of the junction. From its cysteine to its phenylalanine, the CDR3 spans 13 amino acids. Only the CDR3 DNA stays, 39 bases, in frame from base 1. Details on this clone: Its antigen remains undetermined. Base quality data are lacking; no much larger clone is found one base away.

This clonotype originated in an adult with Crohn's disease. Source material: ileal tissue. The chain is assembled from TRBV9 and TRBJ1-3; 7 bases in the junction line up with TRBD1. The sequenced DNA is TGTGCCAGCAGCACCCGACAGGGCGACACCATATATTTT. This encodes CASSTRQGDTIYF.